Presented here are 13 T cell receptor beta chains from one specimen sequenced in a study of blood T cells in healthy people across ages. It was with a sample-barcoded 5' primer and a J-beta primer mix that a second PCR of roughly 6 to 11 cycles was run. TCRdb redid the calling of the 5' RACE reads with MiXCR, one entry per CDR3 protein. The sample yields approximately 800,000 distinct CDR3 sequences, 46% seen once. Sequencing used blood. The receptors originated from a man older than 75 in good health.

This chain connects TRBV29-1 to TRBJ2-2, with 7 bases aligning to TRBD2. V shed 2 bases and J 1 base; nucleotides not matched to a gene: 4. The CDR3 has 15 residues. Germline-derived CDR1 and CDR2 are SQVTM and ANQGSEA. CDR3 protein: CSVEREGMNTGELFF. The CDR3 nucleotides read TGCAGCGTTGAAAGGGAGGGGATGAACACCGGGGAGCTGTTTTTT.

About this clonotype: It may be a read error: a sequence one base away is much more abundant. The gene calls are TRBV28 and TRBJ2-5, with 11 bases fitting TRBD1. The CDR3 loop spans 15 amino acids. Germline CDR1 MDHEN, CDR2 SYDVKM. V gave up 4 bases and J gave up 4 bases; unmatched junction bases: 5. For the CDR3, the DNA is TGTGCCAGCAGTTGGCCGGGACAGGGGGGAGAGACCCAGTACTTC. Encoded protein: CASSWPGQGGETQYF.

This clonotype was observed at least ten times. J is TRBJ2-5 and V is TRBV7-3; the D is unclear. CDR3 size: 13 residues. The germline V and J ends were trimmed by 5 bases and 2 bases, with 9 bases remaining between them. Germline values: CDR1 SGHTA, CDR2 FQGTGA. CDR3 sequence reads: CASSEGGQETQYF. The DNA of the CDR3 is TGTGCCAGCAGCGAAGGCGGACAAGAGACCCAGTACTTC.

This clonotype was found a few times. V is TRBV6-5 and J is TRBJ2-5; D perhaps matches TRBD1 (6 bases). The CDR3 covers 12 residues. V was pared by 6 bases and J by 5 bases, with 10 bases between. Germline CDR1 and CDR2: MNHEY and SVGAGI. In nucleotides, the CDR3 is TGTGCCAGCAGAAGGCAGGGGGAGACCCAGTACTTC. Encoded protein: CASRRQGETQYF.

V and J are TRBV7-9 and TRBJ2-7; D not certain. Germline V gene data show CDR1 as SEHNR and CDR2 as FQNEAQ (reference sequence). The CDR3 contains 15 residues. Trimming took 5 bases from V and 5 from J, leaving 19 bases between them. The CDR3 reads CASSPAGPLIHEQYF. The CDR3 coding sequence is TGTGCCAGCAGCCCCGCTGGGCCCCTAATACACGAGCAGTACTTC.

For the CDR3, the DNA is TGCAGTGCTAGAACTAGCGCGAAAGAGACCCAGTTCTTC. Amino acids: CSARTSAKETQFF. The chain couples TRBV20-1 to TRBJ2-1, with 7 positions matching TRBD2. After removal of 2 bases from V and 13 bases from J, the junction contained 11 bases not matched to a gene. The CDR3 runs to 13 residues. From germline, CDR1 is DFQATT and CDR2 SNEGSKA (reference sequence).

This chain connects TRBV28 to TRBJ1-4, with TRBD1 as a possible D gene (5 bases). Per the germline V gene, CDR1 is MDHEN and CDR2 is SYDVKM. There are 15 residues in the CDR3. The germline V and J ends were trimmed by 4 bases and 5 bases, with 14 bases remaining between them. This CDR3 is CASSSSGRQNEKLFF. The CDR3 DNA is TGTGCCAGCAGTTCCTCGGGACGGCAAAATGAAAAACTGTTTTTT.

This clonotype was picked up many times. V usage is TRBV12-3 or TRBV12-4 and J usage is TRBJ2-7; perhaps TRBD2 as D (6 bases). This CDR3 has 14 amino acids. Between the trimmed V and J ends, which lost 7 bases and 1 base, there was a span of 14 bases. CDR3 DNA: TGTGCCAGCATGCGGGACCCGAAATCCTACGAGCAGTACTTC. Amino acids: CASMRDPKSYEQYF.

This chain joins TRBV3-1 and TRBJ1-2; D is unclear. Germline CDR1 reads LGHDT; CDR2 reads YNNKEL (reference sequence). The ends were cut back, 4 bases at V and 0 bases at J, with 6 bases in the middle. There are 13 residues in the CDR3. In nucleotides, the CDR3 is TGTGCCAGCAGCCCTGTCACTAACTATGGCTACACCTTC. Its protein product is CASSPVTNYGYTF.

The V and J genes are TRBV4-3 and TRBJ2-3; D possibly corresponds to TRBD2 (6 bases). The germline V and J ends were trimmed by 4 bases and 5 bases, with 13 bases remaining between them. CDR1 is LGHNA and CDR2 is YSLEER in the germline V gene. The CDR3 has 14 residues. The CDR3 nucleotides are TGCGCCAGCAGCCCCGGACTAACTAGAGATACGCAGTATTTT. It specifies CASSPGLTRDTQYF.

CDR3 sequence (DNA): TGTGCCAGCACACCCTACATGAACACTGAAGCTTTCTTT. Translated: CASTPYMNTEAFF. This sequence joins TRBV7-2 and TRBJ1-1; D not resolved. The CDR3 covers 13 residues. Germline lookup yields CDR1 SGHTA and CDR2 FQGNSA. The V end was cut by 7 bases, the J end by 0 bases, with 9 bases between.

The chain combines TRBV7-3 with TRBJ2-1; no clear D. V was pared by 8 bases and J by 5 bases, with 10 bases between. The CDR3 is 12 amino acids. The V gene's germline CDR1 is SGHTA and CDR2 FQGTGA. For the CDR3, the DNA is TGTGCCAGCGGAGACTTAAACAATGAGCAGTTCTTC. It is translated as CASGDLNNEQFF.

This chain uses TRBV7-8 with TRBJ2-7; 14 nucleotides match TRBD2. Germline V gene sequence: CDR1 SGHVS, CDR2 FQNEAQ. This CDR3 has 15 amino acids. V dropped 5 bases and J dropped 6; count of bases not matched to a gene: 6. CDR3: CASSRLAGGPIEQYF. CDR3 bases: TGTGCCAGCAGCCGACTAGCGGGAGGGCCCATCGAGCAGTACTTC. The full variable domain, in which reference TRBV7-8 and TRBJ2-7 provide the parts outside the CDR3, is GAGVSQSPRYKVAKRGQDVALRCDPISGHVSLFWYQQALGQGPEFLTYFQNEAQLDKSGLPSDRFFAERPEGSVSTLKIQRTQQEDSAVYLCASSRLAGGPIEQYFGPGTRLTVT.